These T cell receptor beta chains were read from a single sample in a study of regulatory T cells in long-lasting Graves disease. TCRdb itself ran the multiplex PCR reads through MiXCR, one entry per CDR3 protein. The data hold some 280,000 distinct CDR3 sequences, with roughly 21% observed a single time. Specimen: peripheral blood mononuclear cells (PBMCs), collected when the disease was refractory, from a patient treated with antithyroid drugs. All receptors come from a female donor with Graves disease. Both conserved end residues are part of each CDR3. The D gene is left open where the match is weak. Rows give clone size only sometimes, using once, few, many, or a class for an expanded clone.

V gene	clone size	J gene	D gene	CDR3 DNA	CDR3 protein
TRBV3-1	few	TRBJ1-2	NA	TGTGCCAGCAGCCAAGTTGAGGTTGGCTACACCTTC	CASSQVEVGYTF
TRBV19	many	TRBJ2-5	NA	TGTGCCAGTAGTAGTCAGGGTCGAGAGACCCAGTACTTC	CASSSQGRETQYF
TRBV27	many	TRBJ1-3	NA	NA	CASRSAPGKHHIFCRNTIYF
TRBV29-1	many	TRBJ1-1	NA	TGCAGCGTTGTGCGGGACACCGGCACGGCTTTCTTT	CSVVRDTGTAFF
TRBV20-1	NA	TRBJ1-1	NA	TGCAGTGCTACTGTAGGACAATTGGGCACTGAAGCTTTCTTT	CSATVGQLGTEAFF
TRBV12-3/TRBV12-4	many	TRBJ2-5	TRBD1	TGTGCCAGCAGTTTATGGGACAGGGGTCAAGAGACCCAGTACTTC	CASSLWDRGQETQYF
TRBV5-1	NA	TRBJ2-7	NA	TGCGCCAGCAGCTTGGCACAGGCCCACGAGCAGTACTTC	CASSLAQAHEQYF
TRBV6-5	many	TRBJ1-2	NA	TGTGCCAGCAGTTACTTGGGAGGGGGGAACTATGGCTACACCTTC	CASSYLGGGNYGYTF
TRBV3-1	many	TRBJ2-6	NA	TGTGCCAGCAGCCAAATGAGCTCTGGGGCCAACGTCCTGACTTTC	CASSQMSSGANVLTF
TRBV30	few	TRBJ2-3	NA	TGTGCCTGGAGTGAAGGGACCCTCACAGATACGCAGTATTTT	CAWSEGTLTDTQYF
TRBV2	once	TRBJ1-6	NA	TGTGCCAGCAGTGAAAGAGGGAGCGGGAATTCACCCCTCCACTTT	CASSERGSGNSPLHF
TRBV4-3	NA	TRBJ2-5	TRBD2	TGCGCCAGCAGCCCCGACAGACTAGCGGGAAAGGAAGACCAAGAGACCCAGTACTTC	CASSPDRLAGKEDQETQYF
TRBV12-3/TRBV12-4	many	TRBJ2-2	NA	TGTGCCAGCAGTTATAGCGGTTCGAACACCGGGGAGCTGTTTTTT	CASSYSGSNTGELFF
TRBV10-1	NA	TRBJ2-3	TRBD2	TGCGCCAGCAGTGAGCCAGCGGGGGCAGATACGCAGTATTTT	CASSEPAGADTQYF
TRBV2	NA	TRBJ1-4	NA	TGTGCCAGCATCGGGCGGGAAAAACTGTTTTTT	CASIGREKLFF
TRBV4-1	NA	TRBJ2-7	TRBD1	TGCGCCAGCAGCCATCCGGGACAGGGGGTCCACGAGCAGTACTTC	CASSHPGQGVHEQYF
TRBV18	many	TRBJ2-5	NA	TGTGCCAGCTCACCATCTTTGAGCGAAGAGACCCAGTACTTC	CASSPSLSEETQYF
TRBV6-1	NA	TRBJ2-7	NA	TGTGCCAGCAACATTGGGACACCTCGCTACGAGCAGTACTTC	CASNIGTPRYEQYF
TRBV7-2	NA	TRBJ1-2	NA	TGTGCCAGCAGCCAACGTGGCGGGGGATATGGCTACACCTTC	CASSQRGGGYGYTF
TRBV2	many	TRBJ2-6	NA	TGTGCCAGCAGCACTGGGGTAACTGGGGCCAACGTCCTGACTTTC	CASSTGVTGANVLTF
TRBV20-1	NA	TRBJ2-7	NA	TGCAGTGCCCAAGCTTTTCCCCAACAGGTTAAGCAGTACTTC	CSAQAFPQQVKQYF
TRBV6-1	many	TRBJ1-2	NA	TGTGCCACCCGGCCCGGGACCAGTCGAGTCTATGGCTACACCTTC	CATRPGTSRVYGYTF
TRBV28	many	TRBJ1-1	NA	TGTGCCAGCAGTTTCCAGGTGAACACTGAAGCTTTCTTT	CASSFQVNTEAFF
TRBV6-5	many	TRBJ2-4	TRBD2	TGTGCCAGCAGTTACTCTTGGGGGGGAGCGAACATTCAGTACTTC	CASSYSWGGANIQYF
TRBV7-6	NA	TRBJ2-7	TRBD2	TGTGCCAGCACCGAGGGGCCTGAAGAAGCGGGAGGGCCCCCACTTTACGAGCAGTACTTC	CASTEGPEEAGGPPLYEQYF
TRBV28	many	TRBJ2-5	NA	TGTGCCAGCAGCTTGTCCGGGGCATCCCAAGAGACCCAGTACTTC	CASSLSGASQETQYF
TRBV30	NA	TRBJ1-3	NA	TGTGCCTGCCCAGGCCCAGACAGTCTCGGAAACACCATATATTTT	CACPGPDSLGNTIYF
TRBV4-1	NA	TRBJ1-5	NA	TGCGCCAGCAGCTCCGGGGGAAAGGAACGCAATCAGCCCCAGCATTTT	CASSSGGKERNQPQHF
TRBV4-1	NA	TRBJ2-5	TRBD1	TGCGCCAGCAGCCCACCACCCGGGACAGCCTCCCAAGAGACCCAGTACTTC	CASSPPPGTASQETQYF
TRBV7-2	few	TRBJ2-7	NA	TGTGCCAGCAGCTTAGCAGGGGGGGCTAACTACGAGCAGTACTTC	CASSLAGGANYEQYF
TRBV2	few	TRBJ2-7	TRBD1	TGTGCCAGCAGTGAAAGGGACAGCTTGTCCTACGAGCAGTACTTC	CASSERDSLSYEQYF
TRBV6-1	NA	TRBJ2-7	NA	TGTGCCAGCAGCAACAGCTACCTCTACGAGCAGTACTTC	CASSNSYLYEQYF
TRBV20-1	NA	TRBJ1-5	TRBD1	TGCAGTGCTAAAGGACAGGGGGCCGGTCAGCCCCAGCATTTT	CSAKGQGAGQPQHF
TRBV19	NA	TRBJ1-5	NA	TGTGCCAGCAACACGTGGCCCCAGCATTTT	CASNTWPQHF
TRBV14	many	TRBJ2-7	TRBD1	TGTGCCAGCAGCCGACAGGGGATTACCTACGAGCAGTACTTC	CASSRQGITYEQYF
TRBV10-3	NA	TRBJ2-2	NA	TGTGCCATCAGCCAACGGGAGACCGGGGAGCTGTTTTTT	CAISQRETGELFF
TRBV20-1	NA	TRBJ2-7	NA	TGCAGTGCTCCATTCCAGGGAGCCTACGAGCAGTACTTC	CSAPFQGAYEQYF
TRBV20-1	few	TRBJ1-3	NA	TGCAGTGCTAGCCCTAGGGGTAACACCATATATTTT	CSASPRGNTIYF